This is a list of T cell receptor beta chains from one sample in a study of human T cells and chemical hapten exposure. TCRdb fed the RACE reads into MiXCR, producing one record per CDR3 protein. In the table there are more than 65,000 distinct CDR3 sequences, under 13% of which are singletons. Here the sequenced sample was whole blood, taken in connection with sensitization to the hapten diphenylcyclopropenone (DPC). These receptor sequences come from a woman aged 45-65 years with alopecia areata. Some clones in this sample may be carry-over from other donors' samples. Each CDR3 is given with its conserved first and last residue. The D gene is left open where the match is weak. Only some rows state a clone size, as once, few, many or a class for expanded clones.

J,D,size,V,CDR3,DNA
TRBJ2-7,-,many,TRBV11-2,CASSLGAGVLAYEQYF,TGTGCCAGCAGCTTAGGGGCAGGGGTTTTAGCCTACGAGCAGTACTTC
TRBJ2-3,-,few,TRBV29-1,CSVGPGVDTQYF,TGCAGCGTGGGCCCGGGTGTAGATACGCAGTATTTT
TRBJ2-1,-,few,TRBV27,CASSQWGALGIYNEQFF,TGTGCCAGCAGTCAATGGGGGGCGCTGGGAATTTACAATGAGCAGTTCTTC
TRBJ2-7,TRBD2,few,TRBV5-1,CASSLASGSLEQYF,TGCGCCAGCAGCTTGGCTAGCGGGTCGTTGGAGCAGTACTTC
TRBJ2-7,-,many,TRBV7-2,CASSLLRASSYEQYF,TGTGCCAGCAGCCTGCTGCGGGCCTCCTCCTACGAGCAGTACTTC
TRBJ1-2,TRBD1,-,TRBV5-1,CASSLDRGARYTF,TGCGCCAGCAGCCTGGACAGGGGAGCGCGCTACACCTTC
TRBJ1-1,-,-,TRBV5-1,CASSLPGTEAFF,TGCGCCAGCAGCTTGCCGGGAACAGAAGCTTTCTTT
TRBJ2-2,-,-,TRBV7-3,CASTPDNTNTGELFF,TGTGCCAGCACCCCTGACAACACGAACACCGGGGAGCTGTTTTTT
TRBJ1-5,TRBD1,-,TRBV12-3/TRBV12-4,CASSFQGGIYQPQHF,TGTGCCAGCAGTTTCCAGGGGGGGATCTACCAGCCCCAGCATTTT
TRBJ2-5,-,many,TRBV6-2/TRBV6-3,CASSAHTARRETQYF,TGTGCCAGCAGCGCACACACGGCTCGGAGGGAGACCCAGTACTTC
TRBJ2-3,-,-,TRBV14,CASGPQVDTQYF,TGTGCCAGCGGACCACAGGTCGATACGCAGTATTTT
TRBJ2-1,TRBD2,many,TRBV5-1,CASSHGLAGASEQFF,TGCGCCAGCAGCCACGGACTAGCGGGAGCGAGTGAGCAGTTCTTC
TRBJ1-4,-,-,TRBV6-1,CASHRGSLSTNEKLFF,TGTGCCAGTCACCGGGGGTCGCTGTCAACTAATGAAAAACTGTTTTTT
TRBJ2-5,-,-,TRBV12-5,CASGLGSLRQETQYF,TGTGCTAGTGGTTTGGGATCCCTAAGGCAAGAGACCCAGTACTTC
TRBJ2-7,-,-,TRBV5-6,CASRGLYEQYF,TGTGCCAGCAGGGGTCTCTACGAGCAGTACTTC